The subject of this entry is one TCR beta chain. As yet, its antigen is unknown. The authors obtained over 98% purity in all sorted populations. This specimen comes from a study of beta chain features in type 1 diabetes. Study-wide results and limits: The naive, central memory and Treg TCRB repertoires of patients appeared to be more similar to one another than those of healthy donors. In every one of the four CD4+ subsets, TCRB CDR3s were moderately but significantly shorter in Type 1 diabetes patients.

Expressed TCRB transcripts were sequenced because the entire RNA isolate underwent reverse transcription. Deep immunoSEQ sequencing covered naive, central memory and regulatory T cell samples. Clones were sequenced by immunoSEQ multiplex PCR, and TCRdb holds only the in-frame ones, with some missing. The sample shows approximately 340,000 clones, around 16% of them seen only once. Germline lookup yields CDR1 SGHTA and CDR2 FQGNSA. The CDR3 loop spans 15 amino acids. Trimming pared 0 bases from V and 7 bases from J, leaving 15 bases between. The sequenced sample was naive CD4+ T cells from blood. The chain combines TRBV7-2 with TRBJ2-5; D is possibly TRBD2 (6 bases). This clonotype originated in a woman between 18 and 29 years old in good health. CDR3 nucleotides: TGTGCCAGCAGCTTAGCGCCCAGCGGGCTGGGGACCCAGTACTTC. Protein product: CASSLAPSGLGTQYF.